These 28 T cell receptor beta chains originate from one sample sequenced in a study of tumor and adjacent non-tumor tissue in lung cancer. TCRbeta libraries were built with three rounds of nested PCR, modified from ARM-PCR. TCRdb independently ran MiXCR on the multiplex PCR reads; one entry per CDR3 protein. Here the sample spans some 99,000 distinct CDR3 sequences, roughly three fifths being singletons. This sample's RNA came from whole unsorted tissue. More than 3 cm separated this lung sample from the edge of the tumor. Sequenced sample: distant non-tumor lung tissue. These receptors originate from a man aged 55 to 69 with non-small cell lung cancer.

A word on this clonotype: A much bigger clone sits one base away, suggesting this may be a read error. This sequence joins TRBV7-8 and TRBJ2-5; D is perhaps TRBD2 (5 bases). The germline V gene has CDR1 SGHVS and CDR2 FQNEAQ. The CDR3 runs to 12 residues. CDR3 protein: CVSTLGVETQYF. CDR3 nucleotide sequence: TGTGTCAGCACGCTGGGAGTTGAGACCCAGTACTTC.

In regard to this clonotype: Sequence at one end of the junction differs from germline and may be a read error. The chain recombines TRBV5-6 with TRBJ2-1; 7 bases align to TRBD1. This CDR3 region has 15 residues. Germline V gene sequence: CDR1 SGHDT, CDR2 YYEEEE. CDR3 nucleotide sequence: TGTGCTAGCAGCGAGGCAGGGGGAGCCTACAATGAGCAGTTCTTC. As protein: CASSEAGGAYNEQFF.

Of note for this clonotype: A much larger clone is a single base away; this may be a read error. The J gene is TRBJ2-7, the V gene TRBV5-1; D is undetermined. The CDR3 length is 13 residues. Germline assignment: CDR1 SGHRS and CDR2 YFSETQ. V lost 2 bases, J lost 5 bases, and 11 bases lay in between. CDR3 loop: CASSFNTGHEQYF. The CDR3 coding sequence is TGCGCCAGCAGCTTCAATACGGGTCACGAGCAGTACTTC.

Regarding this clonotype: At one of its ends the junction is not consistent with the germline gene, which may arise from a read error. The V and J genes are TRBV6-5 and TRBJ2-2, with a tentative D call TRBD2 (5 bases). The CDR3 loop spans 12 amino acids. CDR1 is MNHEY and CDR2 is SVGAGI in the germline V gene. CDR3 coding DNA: TGTGCCTCTATTGCGGGCGCCGGGAAGCTTTTTTTT. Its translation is CASIAGAGKLFF.

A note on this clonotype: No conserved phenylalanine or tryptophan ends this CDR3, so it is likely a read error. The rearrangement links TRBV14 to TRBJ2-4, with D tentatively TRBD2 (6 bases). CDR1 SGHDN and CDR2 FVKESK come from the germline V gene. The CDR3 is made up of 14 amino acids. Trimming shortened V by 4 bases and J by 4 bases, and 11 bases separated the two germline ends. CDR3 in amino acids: CASSLAGSKNIQYL. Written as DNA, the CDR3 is TGTGCCAGCAGCCTTGCGGGATCTAAAAACATTCAGTACTTA.

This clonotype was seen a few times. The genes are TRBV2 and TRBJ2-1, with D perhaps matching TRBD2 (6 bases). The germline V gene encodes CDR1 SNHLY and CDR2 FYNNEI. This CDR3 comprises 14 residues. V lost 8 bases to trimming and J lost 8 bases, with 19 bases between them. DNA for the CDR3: TGTGCCAGCGCTTTGGGCGGGAATGTGCATGAGCAGTTCTTC. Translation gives CASALGGNVHEQFF.

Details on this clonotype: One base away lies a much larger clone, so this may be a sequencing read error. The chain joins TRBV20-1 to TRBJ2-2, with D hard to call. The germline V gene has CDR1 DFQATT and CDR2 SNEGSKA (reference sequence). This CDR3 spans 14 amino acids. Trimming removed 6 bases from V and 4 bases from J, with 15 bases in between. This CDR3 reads CSAEQSVGTGELFF. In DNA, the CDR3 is TGCAGTGCGGAACAGAGTGTAGGCACCGGGGAGCTGTTTTTT.

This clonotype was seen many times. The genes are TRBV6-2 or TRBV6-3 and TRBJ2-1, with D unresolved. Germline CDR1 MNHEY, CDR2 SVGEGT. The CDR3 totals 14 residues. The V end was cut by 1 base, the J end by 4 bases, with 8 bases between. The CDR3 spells CASSYLSAYNEQFF. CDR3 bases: TGTGCCAGCAGTTACTTAAGCGCGTACAATGAGCAGTTCTTC.

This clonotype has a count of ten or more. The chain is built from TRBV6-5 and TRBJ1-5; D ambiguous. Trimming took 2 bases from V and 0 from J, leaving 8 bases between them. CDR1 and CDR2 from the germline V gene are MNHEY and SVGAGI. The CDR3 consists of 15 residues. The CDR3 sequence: CASSYGRSSNQPQHF. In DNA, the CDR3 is TGTGCCAGCAGTTACGGCCGATCTAGCAATCAGCCCCAGCATTTT.

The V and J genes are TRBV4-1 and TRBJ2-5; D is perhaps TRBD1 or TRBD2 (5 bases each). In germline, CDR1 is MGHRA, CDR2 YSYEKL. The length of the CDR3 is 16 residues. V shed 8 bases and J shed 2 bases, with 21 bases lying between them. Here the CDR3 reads CASGPVTGRPQETQYF. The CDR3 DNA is TGCGCCAGCGGCCCAGTAACGGGGCGGCCTCAAGAGACCCAGTACTTC.

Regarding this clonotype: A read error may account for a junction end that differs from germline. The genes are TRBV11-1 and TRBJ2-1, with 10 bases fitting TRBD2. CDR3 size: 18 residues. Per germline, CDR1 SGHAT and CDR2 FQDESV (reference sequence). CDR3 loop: CANRDTLSGRALYNEQFF. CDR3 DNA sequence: TGTGCCAACAGGGATACCCTAAGCGGGAGGGCCCTCTACAACGAGCAGTTCTTC.

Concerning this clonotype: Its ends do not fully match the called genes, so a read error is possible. In nucleotides, the CDR3 is TGTGCCAGCAGGTCCCGGGGGGACTCGACCTTAGGCTATGGTTACAGCTTC. This gives the protein CASRSRGDSTLGYGYSF. This chain joins TRBV11-3 and TRBJ1-2; maybe TRBD1 (5 bases). There are 17 residues in the CDR3. The germline gives CDR1 SGHNT, CDR2 YENEEA.

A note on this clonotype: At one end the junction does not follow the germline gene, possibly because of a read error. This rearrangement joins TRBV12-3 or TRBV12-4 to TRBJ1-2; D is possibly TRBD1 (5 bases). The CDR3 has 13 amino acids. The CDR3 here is CDSCSSVKGGYTF. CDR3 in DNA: TGTGACAGCTGTTCCTCAGTAAAGGGGGGCTACACCTTC.

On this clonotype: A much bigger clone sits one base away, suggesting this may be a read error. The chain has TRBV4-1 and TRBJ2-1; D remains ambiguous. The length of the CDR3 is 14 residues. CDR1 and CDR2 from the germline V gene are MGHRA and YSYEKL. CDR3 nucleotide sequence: TGCGCCAGCAGCGAAGATCTACCTAAGAATGAGCAGTTCTTC. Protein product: CASSEDLPKNEQFF.

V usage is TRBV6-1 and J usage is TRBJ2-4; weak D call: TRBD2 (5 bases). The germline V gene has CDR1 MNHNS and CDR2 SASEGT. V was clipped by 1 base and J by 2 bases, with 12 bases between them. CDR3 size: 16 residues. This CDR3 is CASSEDILDSKNIQYF. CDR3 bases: TGTGCCAGCAGTGAAGATATATTGGACTCCAAAAACATTCAGTACTTC.

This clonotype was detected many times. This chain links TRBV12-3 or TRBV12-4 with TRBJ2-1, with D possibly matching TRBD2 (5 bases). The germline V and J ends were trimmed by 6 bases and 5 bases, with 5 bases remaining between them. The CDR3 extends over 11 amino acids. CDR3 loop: CASRRDNEQFF. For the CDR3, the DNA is TGTGCCAGCAGGAGGGACAATGAGCAGTTCTTC.

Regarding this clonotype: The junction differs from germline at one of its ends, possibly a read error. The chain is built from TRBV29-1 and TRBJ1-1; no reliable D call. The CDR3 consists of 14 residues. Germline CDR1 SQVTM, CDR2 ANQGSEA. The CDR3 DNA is TGCAGCGTTGAAGTGAGGGAATTTAACACTGAGGCTTTCTTT. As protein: CSVEVREFNTEAFF.

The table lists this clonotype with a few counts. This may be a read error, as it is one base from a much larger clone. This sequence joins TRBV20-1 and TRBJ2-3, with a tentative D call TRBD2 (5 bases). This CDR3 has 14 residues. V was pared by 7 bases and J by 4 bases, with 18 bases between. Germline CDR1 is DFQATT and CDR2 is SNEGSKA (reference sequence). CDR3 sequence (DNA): TGCAGTGTAAAAGGTCGCGGGTGGGCAGATACGCAGTATTTT. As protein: CSVKGRGWADTQYF.

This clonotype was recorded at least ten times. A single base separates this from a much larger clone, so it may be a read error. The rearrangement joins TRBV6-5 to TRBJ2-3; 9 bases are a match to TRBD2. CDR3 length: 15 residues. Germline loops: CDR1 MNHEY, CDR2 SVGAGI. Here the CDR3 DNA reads TGTGTCAGCAGTTACGGTGGCGGGAGGGCAGATACGCAGTATTTT. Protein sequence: CVSSYGGGRADTQYF.

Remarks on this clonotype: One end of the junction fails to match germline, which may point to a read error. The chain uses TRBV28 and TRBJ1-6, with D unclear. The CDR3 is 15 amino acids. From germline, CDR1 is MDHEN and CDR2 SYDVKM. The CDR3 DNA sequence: TGTGCCAGCATACCCGCCCGAGGTTCGGGTTCACCTCTCCACTTT. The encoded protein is CASIPARGSGSPLHF.

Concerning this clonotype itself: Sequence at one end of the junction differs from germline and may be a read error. For the CDR3, the DNA is TGCGCCAGCAGCCGCCAACTCTCCGGGACGATCACCCGGGAGCTGTTTTTT. Protein product: CASSRQLSGTITRELFF. The chain employs TRBV4-3 and TRBJ2-2; the D gene could be TRBD1 or TRBD2 (5 bases each). Germline lookup yields CDR1 LGHNA and CDR2 YSLEER. The CDR3 is made up of 17 amino acids.

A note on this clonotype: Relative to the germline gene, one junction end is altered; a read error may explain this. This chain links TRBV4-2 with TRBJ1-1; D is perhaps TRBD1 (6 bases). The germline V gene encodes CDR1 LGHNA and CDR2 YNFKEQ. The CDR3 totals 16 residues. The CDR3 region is CVSSQGVGTLNTEAFF. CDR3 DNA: TGTGTCAGCAGCCAGGGAGTCGGGACACTTAACACTGAAGCTTTCTTT.

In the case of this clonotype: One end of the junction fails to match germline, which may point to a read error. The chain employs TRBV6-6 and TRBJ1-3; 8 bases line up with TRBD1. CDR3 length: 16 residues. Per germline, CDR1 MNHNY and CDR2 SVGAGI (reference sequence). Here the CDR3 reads CASSRQGSSSGDTIYF. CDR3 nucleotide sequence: TGTGCCAGCAGTAGACAGGGGTCGAGCTCTGGAGACACCATATATTTT.

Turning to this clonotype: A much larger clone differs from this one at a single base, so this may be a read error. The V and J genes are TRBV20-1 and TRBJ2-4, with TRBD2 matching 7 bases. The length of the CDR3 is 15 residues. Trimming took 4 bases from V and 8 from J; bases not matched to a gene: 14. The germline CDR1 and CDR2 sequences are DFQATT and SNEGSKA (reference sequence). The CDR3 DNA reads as TGCAGTGCTAATTTTCGGGTGGGGGGGTTAGACATTCAGTACTTC. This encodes CSANFRVGGLDIQYF.

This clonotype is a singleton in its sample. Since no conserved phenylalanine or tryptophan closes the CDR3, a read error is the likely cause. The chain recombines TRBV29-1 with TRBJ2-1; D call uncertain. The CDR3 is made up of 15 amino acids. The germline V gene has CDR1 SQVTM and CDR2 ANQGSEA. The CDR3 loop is CSVEGTHNSYKEQFS. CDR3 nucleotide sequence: TGCAGCGTTGAGGGTACTCACAACTCCTACAAAGAGCAGTTCTCC.

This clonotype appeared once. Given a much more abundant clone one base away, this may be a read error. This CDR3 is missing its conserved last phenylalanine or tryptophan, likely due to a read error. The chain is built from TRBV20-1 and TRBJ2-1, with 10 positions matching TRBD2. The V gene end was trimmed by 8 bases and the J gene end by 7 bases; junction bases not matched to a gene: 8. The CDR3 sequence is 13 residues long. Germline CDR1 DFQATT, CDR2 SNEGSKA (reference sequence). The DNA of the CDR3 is TGCAGTCCGAAGCGGGAGGGCCGGAATGAGCAGTTCATC. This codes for CSPKREGRNEQFI.

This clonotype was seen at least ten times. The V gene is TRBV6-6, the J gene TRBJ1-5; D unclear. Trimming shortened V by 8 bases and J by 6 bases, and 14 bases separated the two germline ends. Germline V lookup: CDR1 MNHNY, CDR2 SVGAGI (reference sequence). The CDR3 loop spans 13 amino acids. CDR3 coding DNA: TGTGCCAGCGTCGCCTTATTATCTCAGCCCCAGCATTTT. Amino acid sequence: CASVALLSQPQHF.

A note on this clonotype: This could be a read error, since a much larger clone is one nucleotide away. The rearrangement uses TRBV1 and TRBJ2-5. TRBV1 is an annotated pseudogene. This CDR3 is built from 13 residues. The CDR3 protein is CTSSQQTGRAQYF. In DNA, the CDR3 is TGCACCAGCAGCCAGCAGACTGGAAGGGCCCAGTACTTC.